This T cell receptor (beta chain) was identified during a study of beta chain features in type 1 diabetes. The study, taken as a whole, reports: Among patients, naive, central memory and Treg TCRB repertoires appeared more similar than among healthy donors. A moderate, significant TCRB CDR3 shortening appeared in type 1 diabetes across four CD4+ subsets. Resolution of whether HLA type affects TCRB rearrangement was not achieved here. Lower insertion and higher deletion counts appeared at VDJ junctions in type 1 diabetes patients.

The CDR3 loop spans 16 amino acids. V lost 1 base and J lost 2, with 9 bases in between. Germline assignment: CDR1 SGHAT and CDR2 FQNNGV. Expressed TCRB transcripts were sequenced after all isolated RNA was converted to cDNA. The repertoire was sequenced with immunoSEQ multiplex PCR; TCRdb's copy has only in-frame clones and lacks some. This sample yields fewer than 900,000 clones, of which 15% to 20% are seen a single time; 0.023% belongs to the top ten. Comments on this clone: Its target is not known.

This chain links TRBV11-2 with TRBJ2-6; no definite D call. The source of this sequence is a woman between 18 and 29 years old in good health. Sequencing was done on a sample of naive CD4+ T cells from blood. The CDR3 loop reads CASSLAPVTGANVLTF. The CDR3 DNA reads as TGTGCCAGCAGCTTAGCTCCAGTTACTGGGGCCAACGTCCTGACTTTC.